This T cell receptor beta chain is drawn from a study of blood T cells in healthy people across ages. Study overall: Capturing about one barcoded beta molecule per two T cells was achieved by template switching.

This clonotype was counted only a few times. It was with a sample-barcoded 5' primer and a J-beta primer mix that a second PCR of about 6 to 12 cycles was run. MiXCR, applied by TCRdb to the 5' RACE reads, yields one record per CDR3 protein. The sample records about 970,000 distinct CDR3 sequences, roughly half being singletons. The source of this sequence is a woman aged 60-70 years in good health. Material for sequencing was blood.

This CDR3 is CSVERSEGEKLFF. In nucleotides, the CDR3 is TGCAGCGTTGAAAGGTCAGAAGGTGAAAAACTGTTTTTT. The J gene is TRBJ1-4, the V gene TRBV29-1; D is unresolved. Trimming shortened V by 2 bases and J by 7 bases, and 11 bases separated the two germline ends. This CDR3 comprises 13 residues. Per the germline V gene, CDR1 is SQVTM and CDR2 is ANQGSEA.